Following are 9 T cell receptor beta chains from one sample sequenced in a study of cytomegalovirus exposure and HLA in healthy donors. Primers for the PCR totalled 60 Vbeta and 13 Jbeta. Sequenced by immunoSEQ multiplex PCR; TCRdb stores in-frame clones only, minus some. The sample holds 100,000 or so clones, 83% seen once. The specimen was PBMCs. These receptor sequences come from a man aged 18-30 years in good health and CMV-seronegative.

The CDR3 sequence is CASSQDYSGGHSEAFF. The CDR3 DNA sequence: TGCGCCAGCAGCCAAGATTATTCGGGGGGACATAGTGAAGCTTTCTTT. This rearrangement joins TRBV4-3 to TRBJ1-1, with D maybe TRBD1 (6 bases). The CDR3 runs to 16 residues. V gave up 0 bases and J gave up 7 bases, with 18 bases separating them. CDR1 is LGHNA, CDR2 YSLEER, per germline.

The rearrangement joins TRBV28 to TRBJ1-1, with 9 bases matching TRBD1. The CDR3 runs 15 residues. The trim removed 1 base at V and 4 bases at J, leaving 4 bases unmatched. Germline V lookup: CDR1 MDHEN, CDR2 SYDVKM. As DNA, the CDR3 is TGTGCCAGCAGTTTATCGCCGGGACAGGGCACTGAAGCTTTCTTT. It codes for CASSLSPGQGTEAFF.

The chain has TRBV7-3 and TRBJ1-2; TRBD1 agrees at 8 bases. J lost 1 base, V lost 5 bases, and 6 bases had no gene match. The germline V gene encodes CDR1 SGHTA and CDR2 FQGTGA. The CDR3 runs to 15 residues. This chain's CDR3 is CASSHRQGINYGYTF. In DNA, the CDR3 is TGTGCCAGCAGCCACCGACAGGGGATTAACTATGGCTACACCTTC.

The genes are TRBV28 and TRBJ1-5; 9 nucleotides line up with TRBD1. This CDR3 region has 15 residues. Germline CDR1 is MDHEN and CDR2 is SYDVKM. With 4 bases clipped from V and 7 bases from J, the junction kept 8 bases outside the gene matches. CDR3 sequence (DNA): TGTGCCAGCAGTTCGCCGGGACAGGGCCTCCAGCCCCAGCATTTT. Encoded protein: CASSSPGQGLQPQHF. The full variable domain, with the rest looked up from reference TRBV28 and TRBJ1-5, is DVKVTQSSRYLVKRTGEKVFLECVQDMDHENMFWYRQDPGLGLRLIYFSYDVKMKEKGDIPEGYSVSREKKERFSLILESASTNQTSMYLCASSSPGQGLQPQHFGDGTRLSIL.

The rearrangement links TRBV6-5 to TRBJ1-1; TRBD1 agrees at 7 bases. Unmatched junction bases numbered 7, after V lost 7 bases and J lost 2 bases. CDR3 length: 14 residues. CDR1 is MNHEY and CDR2 is SVGAGI in the germline V gene. This CDR3 is CASKVRGPNTEAFF. The CDR3 DNA reads as TGTGCCAGCAAGGTTAGGGGGCCTAACACTGAAGCTTTCTTT.

The chain employs TRBV6-1 and TRBJ1-3; 8 bases are shared with TRBD1. The V and J ends lost 6 bases and 4 bases, in that order; junction bases with no gene match: 2. The CDR3 extends over 13 amino acids. The germline CDR1 and CDR2 sequences are MNHNS and SASEGT. CDR3 bases: TGTGCCAGCAGGACAGGGGCCGGAAACACCATATATTTT. As protein: CASRTGAGNTIYF.

By sample fraction, this clone is medium-sized. V gene TRBV6-1 combines with J gene TRBJ2-3, with D perhaps matching TRBD1 (5 bases). This CDR3 spans 14 amino acids. Trimming pared 6 bases from V and 2 bases from J, leaving 12 bases between. From germline, CDR1 is MNHNS and CDR2 SASEGT. CDR3 amino acids: CASSGQGDTDTQYF. The CDR3 DNA reads as TGTGCCAGCAGCGGGCAGGGTGACACAGATACGCAGTATTTT.

CDR3 DNA sequence: TGCGCCAGCAGTTTTCCTGATAATTCACCCCTCCACTTT. This sequence encodes CASSFPDNSPLHF. The chain has TRBV5-1 and TRBJ1-6; D uncertain. The CDR3 is made up of 13 amino acids. V lost 5 bases and J 5 bases, leaving 8 bases between the germline ends. CDR1 and CDR2 from the germline V gene are SGHRS and YFSETQ.

The chain recombines TRBV10-1 with TRBJ2-1, with 9 positions matching TRBD2. The CDR3 runs to 14 residues. Germline CDR1 and CDR2: WNHNN and SYGVQD (reference sequence). V lost 3 bases, J lost 6 bases, and 3 bases stayed unmatched. The chain's CDR3 is CASSDYSGSNEQFF. DNA for the CDR3: TGCGCCAGCAGTGATTATAGCGGGAGCAATGAGCAGTTCTTC.